The clone carrying this T cell receptor (beta chain) was counted only a few times. Antigen: not known. The sample comes from a study of spatial heterogeneity in lung cancer. Indicated time point: sample taken at primary tumor resection. Study-wide results and caveats: Expanded TCR counts, ubiquitous and regional, correlated respectively with ubiquitous and regional nonsynonymous mutation counts. Expanded alpha and beta TCR counts within tumors tracked tumor mutation counts.

V was trimmed by 3 bases and J by 3 bases, leaving 9 bases between them. CDR1 and CDR2 (germline): SGHRS, YFSETQ. This CDR3 is 13 amino acids long. One entry per CDR3 protein results from TCRdb running MiXCR on the 5' RACE reads. The data contain some 23,000 distinct CDR3 sequences, 5% to 7.5% of them singletons. The chain is built from TRBV5-1 and TRBJ1-2; weak D call: TRBD1 (5 bases). Sequencing was performed on lung tumor tissue, taken at surgery. This receptor was taken from a male donor with early-stage non-small cell lung cancer. The CDR3 loop is CASSWDRDYGYTF. The CDR3 bases are TGCGCCAGCAGCTGGGACCGGGACTATGGCTACACCTTC.